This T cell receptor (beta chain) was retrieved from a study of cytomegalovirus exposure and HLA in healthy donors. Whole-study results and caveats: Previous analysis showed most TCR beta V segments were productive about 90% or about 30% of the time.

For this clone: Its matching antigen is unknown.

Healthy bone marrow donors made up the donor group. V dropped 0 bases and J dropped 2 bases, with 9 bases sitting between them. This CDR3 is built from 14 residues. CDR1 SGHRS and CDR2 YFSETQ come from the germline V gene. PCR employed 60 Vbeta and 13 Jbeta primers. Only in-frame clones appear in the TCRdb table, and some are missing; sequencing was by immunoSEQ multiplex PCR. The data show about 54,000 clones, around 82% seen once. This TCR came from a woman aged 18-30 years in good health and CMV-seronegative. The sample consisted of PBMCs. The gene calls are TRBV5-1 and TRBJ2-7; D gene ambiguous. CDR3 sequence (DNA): TGCGCCAGCAGCTTGGACAGCCACCCCTACGAGCAGTACTTC. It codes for CASSLDSHPYEQYF.